The clone carrying this T cell receptor beta chain turned up a few times. Its target is unknown. The CDR3 length is 13 residues. V was pared by 2 bases and J by 7 bases, with 8 bases between. TCRdb reanalysed the reads using MiXCR and keeps one entry per CDR3 protein. The table has roughly 730,000 distinct CDR3 sequences, around a third seen once. This entry comes from a study of T cell repertoires in cytomegalovirus infection. The rearrangement links TRBV12-3 or TRBV12-4 to TRBJ1-4; no reliable D call. The clonotype was recovered from a human donor in good health (CMV status not recorded). Some clones in this sample may be carry-over from other donors' samples. The source material was cultured PBMCs, sampled from culture after CMV antigen stimulation. This chain's CDR3 is CASSLHLGEKLFF. CDR3 sequence (DNA): TGTGCCAGCAGTTTACACCTGGGTGAAAAACTGTTTTTT.